The entry below describes one T cell receptor (beta chain). Its antigen remains unknown. Trimming left V 3 bases short and J 3 bases short, with 18 bases between. CDR1 MDHEN and CDR2 SYDVKM come from the germline V gene. There are 16 residues in the CDR3. The protocol was immunoSEQ multiplex PCR, while the TCRdb copy is restricted to in-frame clones and leaves out a portion. The repertoire holds roughly 79,000 clones, with roughly 80% as singletons. The sample comes from a study of PD-1 blockade in mismatch repair-deficient tumors. Study-level findings and limits: Tumor-resident clones, often absent from pretreatment blood, expanded after pembrolizumab and then contracted.

Mismatch repair deficiency was confirmed in all patients, by PCR or immunohistochemistry. The clonotype comes from an adult with mismatch repair-deficient cancer. The material sequenced was peripheral blood, taken 44 weeks after starting pembrolizumab. This rearrangement joins TRBV28 to TRBJ2-7; no reliable D call. CDR3 protein: CASSFFTRRRHYEQYF. CDR3 in DNA: TGTGCCAGCAGTTTCTTTACACGGAGAAGACACTACGAGCAGTACTTC.